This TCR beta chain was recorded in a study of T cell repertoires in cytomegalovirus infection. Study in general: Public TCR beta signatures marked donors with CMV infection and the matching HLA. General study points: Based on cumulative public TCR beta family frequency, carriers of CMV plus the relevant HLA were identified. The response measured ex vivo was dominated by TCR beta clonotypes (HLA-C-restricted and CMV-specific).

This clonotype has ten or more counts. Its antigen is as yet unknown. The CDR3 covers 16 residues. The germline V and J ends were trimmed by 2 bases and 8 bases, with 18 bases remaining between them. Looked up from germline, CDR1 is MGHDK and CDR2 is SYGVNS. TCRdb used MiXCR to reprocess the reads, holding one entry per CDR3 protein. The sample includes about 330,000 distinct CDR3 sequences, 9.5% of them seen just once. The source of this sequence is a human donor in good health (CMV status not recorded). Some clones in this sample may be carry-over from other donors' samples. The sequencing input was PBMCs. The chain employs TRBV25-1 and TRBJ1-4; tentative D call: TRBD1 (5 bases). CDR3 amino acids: CASSEIRHGTSEKLFF. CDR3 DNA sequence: TGTGCCAGCAGTGAAATCCGGCATGGGACCTCCGAAAAACTGTTTTTT.